This T cell receptor beta chain was sequenced for a study of cytomegalovirus exposure and HLA in healthy donors. Study summary: Earlier work reported around 110 million unique TCR beta sequences from about 190 million T cells.

The PCR used 60 Vbeta and 13 Jbeta primers. Profiled with immunoSEQ multiplex PCR; TCRdb holds only in-frame clones, not every one. This table holds some 190,000 clones, around 82% found once. The CDR3 has 15 amino acids. Germline V CDR1 and CDR2: PRHDT, FYEKMQ (reference sequence). Trimming left V 5 bases short and J 1 base short, with 13 bases between. This sequence originates from a young man in good health and CMV-seronegative. The specimen sequenced was PBMCs. V is TRBV13 and J is TRBJ2-3; D is perhaps TRBD1 (7 bases). The CDR3 DNA is TGTGCCAGCAGCCGACAGGGACTCGGCACAGATACGCAGTATTTT. Amino acids: CASSRQGLGTDTQYF.